These 12 T cell receptor beta chains originate from one sample sequenced in a study of blood T cells in healthy people across ages. Next came a second PCR, run for about 6 to 11 cycles, which used a sample-barcoded 5' primer along with a J-beta primer mix. TCRdb reprocessed the 5' RACE reads with MiXCR, giving one entry per CDR3 protein. The sample contains hundreds of thousands of distinct CDR3 sequences, about 56% of which appear only once. The sequencing sample was made of blood. The source is a man aged 40-55 years in good health.

This sequence joins TRBV27 and TRBJ2-7, with D tentatively TRBD2 (6 bases). The CDR3 runs to 15 residues. CDR1 is MNHEY, CDR2 SMNVEV, per germline (reference sequence). Trimming removed 6 bases at V and 4 bases at J, with 19 bases between. CDR3 amino acids: CASSPLGGLRYEQYF. The CDR3 coding sequence is TGTGCCAGCAGCCCCCTCGGGGGACTCCGATACGAGCAGTACTTC.

This clonotype was detected many times. This chain joins TRBV20-1 and TRBJ2-1, with 8 positions matching TRBD2. Trimming removed 0 bases from V and 7 bases from J; junction bases left unmatched: 8. Germline loops: CDR1 DFQATT, CDR2 SNEGSKA (reference sequence). The CDR3 has 15 residues. The CDR3 nucleotides read TGCAGTGCTAGAGATTCAGCGGGAGAATTAAATGAGCAGTTCTTC. Its protein product is CSARDSAGELNEQFF.

The genes are TRBV6-1 and TRBJ2-5, with D possibly being TRBD2 (6 bases). V lost 6 bases, J lost 5 bases, and 19 bases lay in between. The CDR3 runs to 15 residues. Germline V gene lookup returns CDR1 MNHNS and CDR2 SASEGT. CDR3 sequence (DNA): TGTGCCAGCAGCGCGGGACTCCGCGGGGAGGAGACCCAGTACTTC. This sequence encodes CASSAGLRGEETQYF.

The chain links TRBV4-1 to TRBJ2-4; the match to TRBD2 covers 8 bases. This CDR3 contains 16 residues. V was pared by 1 base and J by 3 bases, with 5 bases of the junction left unmatched. The germline V gene encodes CDR1 MGHRA and CDR2 YSYEKL. In DNA, the CDR3 is TGCGCCAGCAGCCAAGTTAGCGGGGATGTCAAAAACATTCAGTACTTC. The encoded protein is CASSQVSGDVKNIQYF.

This chain links TRBV14 with TRBJ1-4; no reliable D call. CDR1 is SGHDN, CDR2 FVKESK, per germline. This CDR3 spans 14 amino acids. V was cut by 4 bases and J by 7 bases, with 13 bases left in between. CDR3 in DNA: TGTGCCAGCAGCCTCCGTTCTGTCCCTGAAAAACTGTTTTTT. Its protein is CASSLRSVPEKLFF.

This chain joins TRBV5-1 and TRBJ1-1; no clear D. Trimming removed 4 bases at V and 5 bases at J, with 12 bases between. Germline V CDR1 and CDR2: SGHRS, YFSETQ. There are 13 residues in the CDR3. The CDR3 reads CASSPHSDTEAFF. In DNA form, the CDR3 reads TGCGCCAGCAGCCCCCACTCGGATACTGAAGCTTTCTTT.

This CDR3 is CASSQIGTANEKLFF. CDR3 DNA sequence: TGCGCCAGCAGCCAAATCGGGACAGCTAATGAAAAACTGTTTTTT. J is TRBJ1-4 and V is TRBV4-3, with 7 bases aligning to TRBD1. After removal of 2 bases from V and 3 bases from J, the junction contained 3 bases not matched to a gene. Looked up from germline, CDR1 is LGHNA and CDR2 is YSLEER. This CDR3 comprises 15 residues.

This clonotype was picked up a small number of times. This chain links TRBV20-1 with TRBJ2-7, with 13 bases lining up with TRBD2. Germline V gene sequence: CDR1 DFQATT, CDR2 SNEGSKA (reference sequence). Trimming cost V 0 bases and J 2 bases; bases outside gene matches: 1. The CDR3 has 15 residues. For the CDR3, the DNA is TGCAGTGCTAGAGAGGGACTAGCGGGAACCTACGAGCAGTACTTC. Protein: CSAREGLAGTYEQYF.

The chain carries TRBV27 and TRBJ2-5, with TRBD2 identical over 11 bases. CDR3 length equals 15 residues. Germline CDR1 reads MNHEY; CDR2 reads SMNVEV (reference sequence). V lost 5 bases to trimming and J lost 5 bases; unmatched junction nucleotides: 7. CDR3 nucleotides: TGTGCCAGCAGTCGACTAGCGGGGAGGTCGGAGACCCAGTACTTC. Encoded protein: CASSRLAGRSETQYF.

V gene TRBV28 combines with J gene TRBJ1-5, with D perhaps TRBD1 (5 bases). CDR3 length: 15 residues. The V and J ends lost 8 bases and 3 bases respectively, with 17 bases between them. Germline-derived CDR1 and CDR2 are MDHEN and SYDVKM. As DNA, the CDR3 is TGTGCCAGCCTCCGGCCAGGGTTGGACAATCAGCCCCAGCATTTT. It yields the protein CASLRPGLDNQPQHF.

The chain links TRBV15 to TRBJ1-2; the D is unclear. The CDR3 consists of 13 residues. V lost 0 bases and J lost 8, with 10 bases in between. The germline CDR1 and CDR2 sequences are LNHNV and YYDKDF (reference sequence). CDR3 nucleotide sequence: TGTGCCACCAGCAGAGAGCGGCCGGAGGGCTACACCTTC. Translating it yields CATSRERPEGYTF.

This rearrangement joins TRBV29-1 to TRBJ1-6; 8 bases are shared with TRBD1. The germline gives CDR1 SQVTM, CDR2 ANQGSEA. The CDR3 consists of 12 residues. CDR3 in DNA: TGCGGTGGACAGGGCCTCAATTCACCCCTCCACTTT. Translation gives CGGQGLNSPLHF.